This TCR beta chain appears in the sequencing data of a study of CD4+ T cells in melanoma. Findings and limits, study-wide: CD8+ T cell, macrophage and B cell function reportedly correlated with neoantigen-specific CD4+ T cells.

The table came from immunoSEQ multiplex PCR; TCRdb's copy has only in-frame clones and leaves some out. The sample contains over 100,000 clones, around 93% of which appear only once. This CDR3 is 11 amino acids long. Germline V gene lookup returns CDR1 LNHDA and CDR2 SQIVND (reference sequence). V was clipped by 10 bases and J by 8 bases; unmatched bases: 6. Comment on this clone: The antigen is undetermined.

The clonotype comes from a human donor with melanoma. The chain has TRBV19 and TRBJ1-2; TRBD1 matches at 8 bases. The sample comprised peripheral blood. Written as DNA, the CDR3 is TGTGCCAACAGCGGACAGGGCGGCTACACCTTC. Translating it yields CANSGQGGYTF.